This paragraph covers one TCR beta chain sequence. Antigen unknown. The sample belongs to a study of monozygotic twins with cystic fibrosis. Study overall: With approximately 14 PCR cycles, barcoded libraries came from about 2.9 micrograms of fragmented DNA. General study findings and limits: V usage most resembled the co-twin in 13 of 16 pairs. No link emerged between shared CDR3 counts and age, concordance or severity. Clonality was generally low (median about 0.0095), higher in the most severe patients.

The assay was immunoSEQ multiplex PCR, and TCRdb's table has in-frame clones only and misses some. The table lists about 36,000 clones, about 87% of them singletons. V shed 0 bases and J shed 2 bases, with 8 bases lying between them. Germline loops: CDR1 SGHTA, CDR2 FQGNSA. The CDR3 length is 14 residues. The sample consisted of blood. The V and J genes are TRBV7-2 and TRBJ2-7, with D possibly matching TRBD1 (6 bases). This TCR was recovered from a girl aged 2 to 9 with cystic fibrosis. CDR3 loop: CASSLAPGAYEQYF. CDR3 sequence (DNA): TGTGCCAGCAGCTTAGCTCCAGGGGCCTACGAGCAGTACTTC.